The 14 T cell receptor beta chains below all came from one sample that was sequenced in a study of T cell changes during pregnancy in multiple sclerosis. Using immunoSEQ multiplex PCR, the repertoire was profiled, and TCRdb retains in-frame clones only, with some absent. The table has about 59,000 clones, about 94% seen once. The material was CD4+ T cells from peripheral blood mononuclear cells, obtained before pregnancy. Source of these receptors: a female donor with multiple sclerosis, enrolled in a pregnancy study.

The rearrangement links TRBV4-2 to TRBJ1-2, with unresolved D. Germline assignment: CDR1 LGHNA and CDR2 YNFKEQ. Deletions cut 3 bases from V and 5 bases from J, with 10 bases between. This CDR3 is built from 13 residues. The DNA of the CDR3 is TGTGCCAGCAGCCAGTCCGACGGGTATGGCTACACCTTC. This translates into CASSQSDGYGYTF.

The rearrangement joins TRBV28 to TRBJ1-2, with a possible D match to TRBD1 (6 bases). From germline, CDR1 is MDHEN and CDR2 SYDVKM. This CDR3 region has 14 residues. V dropped 5 bases and J dropped 3 bases, with 13 bases sitting between them. CDR3 nucleotide sequence: TGTGCCAGCAGTGGGGCGGGGGCTGACTATGGCTACACCTTC. The encoded protein is CASSGAGADYGYTF.

This chain joins TRBV11-2 and TRBJ2-7; D is ambiguous. Germline CDR1 and CDR2: SGHAT and FQNNGV. The CDR3 runs 13 residues. Trimming took 7 bases from V and 6 from J, leaving 16 bases between them. This chain's CDR3 is CASTRSGLGEQYF. For the CDR3, the DNA is TGTGCCAGCACCCGATCGGGTCTAGGCGAGCAGTACTTC.

V gene TRBV28 combines with J gene TRBJ2-3; perhaps TRBD1 as D (6 bases). V dropped 5 bases and J dropped 3 bases, with 12 bases sitting between them. CDR3 size: 14 residues. The V gene's germline CDR1 is MDHEN and CDR2 SYDVKM. The CDR3 loop reads CASSPWTETDTQYF. The CDR3 bases are TGTGCCAGCAGTCCCTGGACAGAAACAGATACGCAGTATTTT.

The chain employs TRBV6-5 and TRBJ1-5, with D tentatively TRBD1 (5 bases). The CDR3 extends over 13 amino acids. Between the trimmed V and J ends, which lost 8 bases and 5 bases, there was a span of 13 bases. Germline CDR1 and CDR2: MNHEY and SVGAGI. The CDR3 nucleotides are TGTGCCAGCCGAGCAGGGAAACATCAGCCCCAGCATTTT. Its protein is CASRAGKHQPQHF.

For the CDR3, the DNA is TGTGCCAGCCGGAATAGCGGGAGGGCCCCTTCCTACAATGAGCAGTTCTTC. Translating gives CASRNSGRAPSYNEQFF. This chain joins TRBV7-2 and TRBJ2-1, with TRBD2 matching over 11 bases. CDR1 and CDR2 from the germline V gene are SGHTA and FQGNSA. This CDR3 contains 17 residues. J was trimmed by 1 base and V by 8 bases; bases with no gene match: 10. The full variable domain, in which reference TRBV7-2 and TRBJ2-1 provide the parts outside the CDR3, is GAGVSQSPSNKVTEKGKDVELRCDPISGHTALYWYRQSLGQGLEFLIYFQGNSAPDKSGLPSDRFSAERTGGSVSTLTIQRTQQEDSAVYLCASRNSGRAPSYNEQFFGPGTRLTVL.

The V gene is TRBV5-4, the J gene TRBJ1-5; the D gene is possibly TRBD1 (5 bases). The CDR3 is 15 residues long. Deletions cut 0 bases from V and 2 bases from J, with 9 bases between. Per germline, CDR1 SGHNT and CDR2 YYREEE (reference sequence). Written as DNA, the CDR3 is TGTGCCAGCAGCTTGGATCCGGGGGGCAATCAGCCCCAGCATTTT. It yields the protein CASSLDPGGNQPQHF.

The V gene is TRBV7-2, the J gene TRBJ2-7; 15 nucleotides match TRBD2. With V trimmed by 5 bases and J by 9 bases, 8 bases remained unmatched. The CDR3 contains 15 residues. CDR1 SGHTA and CDR2 FQGNSA come from the germline V gene. The CDR3, as DNA: TGTGCCAGCAGCCACGGACTAGCGGGAGGGAGTGGGCAGTACTTC. It specifies CASSHGLAGGSGQYF.

This clone showed up just once. The rearrangement uses TRBV4-3 and TRBJ2-5; TRBD1 might be the D (5 bases). The CDR3 consists of 15 residues. V was cut by 0 bases and J by 2 bases, with 10 bases left in between. Germline loops: CDR1 LGHNA, CDR2 YSLEER. Here the CDR3 reads CASSQDRQGQETQYF. CDR3 DNA: TGCGCCAGCAGCCAAGATAGGCAGGGTCAAGAGACCCAGTACTTC.

CDR3: CASSGGTYGNTEAFF. The CDR3, as DNA: TGTGCCAGCAGTGGGGGGACATACGGGAACACTGAAGCTTTCTTT. The chain couples TRBV25-1 to TRBJ1-1; possibly TRBD1 for D (6 bases). The CDR3 covers 15 residues. The V gene lost 4 bases and the J gene lost 1 base, with 13 bases spanning the gap. From germline, CDR1 is MGHDK and CDR2 SYGVNS.

The gene calls are TRBV9 and TRBJ2-3, with TRBD2 matching 14 bases. Germline CDR1 and CDR2: SGDLS and YYNGEE. With 3 bases clipped from V and 0 bases from J, the junction kept 15 bases outside the gene matches. The CDR3 runs to 21 residues. In nucleotides, the CDR3 is TGTGCCAGCAGCGGGAGGGGGACTAGCGGGAGCGTAAGGGGTAGCACAGATACGCAGTATTTT. Protein sequence: CASSGRGTSGSVRGSTDTQYF.

The gene calls are TRBV6-5 and TRBJ2-7; D is unresolved. The CDR3 has 15 amino acids. Germline values: CDR1 MNHEY, CDR2 SVGAGI. Trimming took 7 bases from V and 2 from J, leaving 18 bases between them. The CDR3 sequence is CASTQRSSPTYEQYF. The CDR3 bases are TGTGCCAGCACCCAGAGGAGTAGCCCCACCTACGAGCAGTACTTC.

CDR3 sequence: CASSISGSTGELFF. The CDR3 DNA sequence: TGTGCCAGCAGCATCTCCGGGTCCACCGGGGAGCTGTTTTTT. V is TRBV9 and J is TRBJ2-2; D uncertain. The V end was cut by 4 bases, the J end by 4 bases, with 11 bases between. This CDR3 is built from 14 residues. Germline CDR1 SGDLS, CDR2 YYNGEE.

Only one count was recorded for this clone. V is TRBV25-1 and J is TRBJ2-6; TRBD2 is a possible D gene (6 bases). Germline V gives CDR1 MGHDK, CDR2 SYGVNS. The V gene lost 4 bases and the J gene lost 2 bases, with 6 bases spanning the gap. The CDR3 has 14 amino acids. The CDR3 region is CASSGRAGANVLTF. The CDR3 DNA sequence: TGTGCCAGCAGTGGGAGGGCTGGGGCCAACGTCCTGACTTTC.